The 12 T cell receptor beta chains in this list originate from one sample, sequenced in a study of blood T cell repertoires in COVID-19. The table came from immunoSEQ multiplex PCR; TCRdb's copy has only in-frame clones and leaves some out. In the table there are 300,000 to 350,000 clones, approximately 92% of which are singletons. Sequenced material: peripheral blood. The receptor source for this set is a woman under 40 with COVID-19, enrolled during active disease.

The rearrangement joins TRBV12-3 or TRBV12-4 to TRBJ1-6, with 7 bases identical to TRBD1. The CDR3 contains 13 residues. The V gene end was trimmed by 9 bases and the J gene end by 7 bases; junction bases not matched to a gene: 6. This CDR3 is CASRGQQNSPLHF. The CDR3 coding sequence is TGTGCCAGTAGGGGACAGCAGAATTCACCCCTCCACTTT.

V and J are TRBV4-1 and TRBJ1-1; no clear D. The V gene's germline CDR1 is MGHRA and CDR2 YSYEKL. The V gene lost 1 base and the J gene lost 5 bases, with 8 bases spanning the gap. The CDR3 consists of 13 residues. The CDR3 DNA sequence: TGCGCCAGCAGCCAAGGGGCGTTGACTGAAGCTTTCTTT. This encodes CASSQGALTEAFF.

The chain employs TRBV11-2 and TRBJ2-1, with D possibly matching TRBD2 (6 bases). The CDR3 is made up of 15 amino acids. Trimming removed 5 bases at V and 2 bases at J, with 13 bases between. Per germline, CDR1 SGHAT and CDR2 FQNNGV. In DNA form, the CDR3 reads TGTGCCAGCAGCGACGGGACTCCCCCCTACAATGAGCAGTTCTTC. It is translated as CASSDGTPPYNEQFF.

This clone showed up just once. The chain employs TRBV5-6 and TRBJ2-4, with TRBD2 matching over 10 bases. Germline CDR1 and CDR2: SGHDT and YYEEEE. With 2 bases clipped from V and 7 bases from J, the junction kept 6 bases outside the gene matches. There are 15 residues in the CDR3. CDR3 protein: CASSFITSGKNIQYF. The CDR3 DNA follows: TGTGCCAGCAGCTTTATAACTAGCGGGAAGAACATTCAGTACTTC.

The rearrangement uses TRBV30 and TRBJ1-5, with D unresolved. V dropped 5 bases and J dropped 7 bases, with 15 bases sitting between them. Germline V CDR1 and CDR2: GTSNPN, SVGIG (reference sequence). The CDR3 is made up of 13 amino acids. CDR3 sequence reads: CAWSIKGGQPQHF. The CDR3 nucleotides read TGTGCCTGGTCGATAAAAGGAGGACAGCCCCAGCATTTT. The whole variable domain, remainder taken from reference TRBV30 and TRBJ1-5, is SQTIHQWPATLVQPVGSPLSLECTVEGTSNPNLYWYRQAAGRGLQLLFYSVGIGQISSEVPQNLSASRPQDRQFILSSKKLLLSDSGFYLCAWSIKGGQPQHFGDGTRLSIL.

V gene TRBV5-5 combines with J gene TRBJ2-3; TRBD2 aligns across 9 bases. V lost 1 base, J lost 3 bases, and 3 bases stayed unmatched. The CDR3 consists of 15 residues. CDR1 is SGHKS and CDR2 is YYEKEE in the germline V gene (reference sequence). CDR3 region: CASSLLAGETDTQYF. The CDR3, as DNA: TGTGCCAGCAGCTTGTTAGCGGGAGAAACAGATACGCAGTATTTT.

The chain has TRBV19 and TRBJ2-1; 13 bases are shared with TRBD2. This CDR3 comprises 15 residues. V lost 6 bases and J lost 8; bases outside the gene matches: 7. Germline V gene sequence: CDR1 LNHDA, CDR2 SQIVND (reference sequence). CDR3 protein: CASSTLAGGPDEQFF. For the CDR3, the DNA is TGTGCCAGTAGCACACTAGCGGGAGGGCCCGATGAGCAGTTCTTC.

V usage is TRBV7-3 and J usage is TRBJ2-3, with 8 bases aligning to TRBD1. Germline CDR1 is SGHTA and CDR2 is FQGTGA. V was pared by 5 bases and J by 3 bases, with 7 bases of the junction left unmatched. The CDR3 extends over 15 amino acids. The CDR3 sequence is CASSPDRAQTDTQYF. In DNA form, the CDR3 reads TGTGCCAGCAGCCCGGACAGGGCCCAAACAGATACGCAGTATTTT.

The CDR3 bases are TGCGCCAGCAGCTTGGGCCGGGACTACTTCTACGAGCAGTACTTC. Protein: CASSLGRDYFYEQYF. The chain combines TRBV5-1 with TRBJ2-7; 7 bases align to TRBD2. The CDR3 contains 15 residues. Germline lookup yields CDR1 SGHRS and CDR2 YFSETQ. V gave up 0 bases and J gave up 3 bases; unmatched junction bases: 6.

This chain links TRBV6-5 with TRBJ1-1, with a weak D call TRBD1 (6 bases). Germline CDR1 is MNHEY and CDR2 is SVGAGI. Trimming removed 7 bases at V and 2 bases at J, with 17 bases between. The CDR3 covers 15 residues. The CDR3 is CASTPRGGGNTEAFF. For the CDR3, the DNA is TGTGCCAGCACCCCCCGGGGGGGCGGCAACACTGAAGCTTTCTTT.

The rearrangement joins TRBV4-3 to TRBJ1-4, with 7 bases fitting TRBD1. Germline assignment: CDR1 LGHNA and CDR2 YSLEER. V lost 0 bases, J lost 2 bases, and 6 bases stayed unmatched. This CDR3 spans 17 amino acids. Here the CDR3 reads CASSQDPTGATNEKLFF. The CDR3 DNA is TGCGCCAGCAGCCAAGATCCCACAGGGGCCACTAATGAAAAACTGTTTTTT.

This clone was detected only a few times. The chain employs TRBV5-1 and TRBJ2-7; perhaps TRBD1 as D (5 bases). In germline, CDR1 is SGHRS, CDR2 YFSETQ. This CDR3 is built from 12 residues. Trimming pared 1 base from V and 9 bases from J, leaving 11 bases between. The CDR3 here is CASSLQGLGQYF. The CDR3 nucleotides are TGCGCCAGCAGCTTGCAGGGTTTAGGGCAGTACTTC. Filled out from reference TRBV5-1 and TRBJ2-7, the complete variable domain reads KAGVTQTPRYLIKTRGQQVTLSCSPISGHRSVSWYQQTPGQGLQFLFEYFSETQRNKGNFPGRFSGRQFSNSRSEMNVSTLELGDSALYLCASSLQGLGQYFGPGTRLTVT.